The entry below describes one TCR beta chain. Its antigen is unknown. The sample holds no much larger clone one base away, and base qualities are not on file. This entry belongs to a study of cytomegalovirus exposure and HLA in healthy donors (TCRdb year 2017). For context, the study as a whole: In an earlier analysis of roughly 590 of the donors, about 260 Gb of sequence data and 90 million to 130 million unique TCR beta sequences from approximately 180 million T cells were reported. An early release covering around 630 HLA-typed donors comprised about 320 gigabases of sequencing data and some 79 million unique TCR sequences. Of the roughly 400 genotyped donors, over 65% fell in the genetic ancestry cluster associated with self-reported Caucasian donors. The study aimed to test whether cataloging public T cell receptors could reveal signatures of past pathogen exposure. Using immunosequencing, the study profiled T cell repertoires from 666 subjects and related those repertoires to cytomegalovirus serostatus. Along with the approximately 670-subject first cohort, a separate validation cohort of around 120 different subjects was used. To predict cytomegalovirus infection status, the study combined high-throughput TCR immunosequencing, statistical association of individual TCRs with disease status, and machine learning. In a later analysis, previously published TCR beta repertoires from 666 donors were re-analyzed and high-resolution HLA genotyping was added so that TCR occurrence patterns could be studied. In the later analysis, no new phenotypic data were used to find candidate immune exposures; instead, reliance was placed on TCR beta sequences and their occurrence across donors. An earlier analysis of about 620 of the donors applied high-throughput TCR beta sequencing to assess whether each TCR beta V gene segment acted as functional or pseudogenic. Donor age, sex, ethnicity and CMV serostatus were compiled alongside the repertoire data. A later genetic analysis used genome-wide SNP genotypes for about 55% of the 666 donors, treating that subset as a discovery cohort. Every repertoire in the discovery cohort had been generated on one and the same sequencing platform. Class I and class II HLA loci were covered by the typing at four-digit resolution. The number of typed donors differed by locus: 629-630 for A, B, C, DRB1 and DQB1; 522 for DQA1; 606 for DPA1; and some 430 for DPB1. Four or five DR-DQ haplotypes were handled as single units for association and clustering because linkage in the cohort was strong. On average, approximately 250,000 unique TCR beta nucleotide sequences were sequenced per donor among about 400 genotyped donors of the cohort, with about 19% of those sequences being non-productive. Beyond this particular receptor, the publication reports: The study gave a list of about 160 TCR beta chains associated with cytomegalovirus. A later analysis associated 15,000 to 20,000 TCR beta sequences with specific HLA alleles at a false discovery rate of 0.05. Compared with equally common non-associated chains, HLA-associated TCR beta chains in a later analysis were more clonally expanded and had lower generation probabilities. CMV serostatus was the only immune exposure information available for the cohort. While some public TCRs were present in many individuals, most TCR sequences turned up only very rarely across donors. Roughly uniform sequencing depth across donors was assumed in presence/absence analyses, although this assumption may not hold. Because HLA typing was missing for some donors at each locus, association tests included only the typed subset. In a later genetic analysis, a missense DCLRE1C variant was associated with V-gene and J-gene trimming of TCR beta chains, and the association was replicated in an independent cohort. A later analysis reported that several top co-occurrence clusters appeared linked to parvovirus B19, influenza, CMV and Epstein-Barr virus. The earlier analysis of around 600 of the donors excluded fewer than 20 rarely observed V segments, including chromosome 9 orphons, because counts were too low. Correlated functional status among segregating V segments might be attributable to linkage disequilibrium, but an unknown experimental factor could not be ruled out. A further reported finding was that TCR beta sequences accurately predicted the HLA-A and HLA-B alleles for most subjects in the first cohort. The classifier was reported to diagnose cytomegalovirus status with high specificity and sensitivity in both the original and validation cohorts. Three of the identified cytomegalovirus-associated TCR beta chains were confirmed in vitro to be specific for cytomegalovirus antigens. Strong co-occurrence of HLA alleles, especially DR and DQ, made assigning TCR associations to individual alleles difficult. According to a later genetic analysis, donors in an Asian-associated ancestry cluster had fewer N-insertions in productive TCRs than the approximately 650-donor mean. Broadly in line with IMGT annotations, most TCR beta V segments showed up in productive rearrangements about 87% or about 30% of the time in an earlier analysis of approximately 640 of the donors. A cluster of highly shared sequence variants was judged likely to be a technical artifact of the sequencing pipeline. It was suggested by the authors that the approach could potentially be generalized to other disease states and immunological phenotypes. According to a later analysis, TCR association rates differed among HLA loci, with DRB1 alleles showing the most associated TCRs and HLA-C alleles showing the fewest. The cohort was sequenced for TCR beta chains only, and without alpha or paired-chain data the features that could be detected were limited. Most CMV-associated TCR beta chains appeared to be HLA-restricted in a later analysis, and the HLA associations seemed to be driven largely by CMV exposure.

Libraries came from the immunoSEQ multiplex PCR assay. For the multiplex PCR, a mixture combining 60 forward primers for TCR Vbeta segments and 13 reverse primers for TCR Jbeta segments was used. Amplification of the CDR3 region of rearranged TCR beta genes was performed with a multiplex PCR assay on genomic DNA. On the Illumina HiSeq System, the amplified TCR beta libraries were sequenced as 87-base-pair reads. The paper's processing steps were these. A later analysis counted approximately 76 million unique TCR beta chains across the 700 or so repertoires, and 9.5 million to 11 million of these chains were shared by at least two donors. A nearest-neighbor algorithm error-corrected the raw reads and collapsed the reads into unique sequences, merging closely related sequences to remove PCR and sequencing errors. CDR3 sequences were aligned to IMGT reference sequences to assign V, D and J gene segments. For a sequence to be retained, a match of at least six nucleotides was required to both a V gene segment and a J gene segment. Rearrangements were classified as productive when the CDR3 lacked stop codons and remained in frame with V and J, and all other rearrangements were classified as non-productive. Following IMGT convention, CDR3 was defined as the stretch from the second conserved V-encoded cysteine to the conserved J-encoded phenylalanine. The earlier analysis of fewer than 750 of the donors excluded sequences that lacked an unambiguous match to a single V gene segment. In an earlier analysis of some 590 of the donors, a V segment was called functional when productive rearrangements were above 56.7%, and segregating when the standard deviation between donors exceeded 5%. A statistical classification framework was built to diagnose cytomegalovirus status from the catalog of TCR beta chain sequences. In a later analysis, V and J genes were assigned by comparing TCR nucleotide sequences against IMGT/GENE-DB human TR gene sequences. In a later analysis, CDR3 sequences and most-parsimonious VDJ recombination scenarios were assigned using the TCRdist pipeline. In a later analysis, each TCR beta chain was defined by its CDR3 amino acid sequence together with its V-gene family, and reads without a unique V-gene family were excluded. In a later analysis, approximately 640 highly shared, low-generation-probability nucleotide sequences were removed to address suspected cross-contamination and a sequencing artifact. A later analysis calculated a clonal expansion index for each public chain from normalized within-repertoire ranks of inferred template counts. In a later analysis, generation probabilities were computed using a VDJ recombination model fitted to out-of-frame rearrangements, and the results were checked against IGoR. In a later analysis, hypergeometric tests were used to score TCR-TCR, TCR-HLA and TCR-CMV co-occurrence, with a repertoire-size bias correction applied to TCR pairs. To estimate false discovery rates, a later analysis permuted the HLA or CMV assignments 20 times. In a later analysis, co-occurring TCRs were grouped using DBSCAN, and TCRdist sequence similarity was added for clustering within HLA-allele-positive subsets. Repertoires with fewer than 30,000 or more than 120,000 public chains, plus five repertoires with anomalous nucleotide sharing, were excluded from co-occurrence clustering. TCRdb limited this immuneACCESS table to in-frame rearrangements with V and J called. A share of clones is missing; checked studies link under half to unresolved V genes, and the rest is unexplained. The DNA gave D and trimming, while V, J and clone size come from that table. Recorded for this sample are about 55,000 clones; around three quarters of them occurred a single time. The top ten hold approximately 1.5% of the sample.

The cohort was made up of hundreds of healthy bone marrow donors. All cohort members were sampled while nominally healthy, although unrecorded immune exposures were likely present. The donor tested CMV seronegative and was one of the 352 seronegative cohort members. Every donor gave a peripheral blood sample, and the peripheral blood mononuclear cells from that sample were used for TCR beta sequencing. The Qiagen DNeasy Blood Extraction Kit was used to extract genomic DNA from the blood cell samples. The specimen was PBMCs. This TCR was recovered from a female donor in good health and CMV-seronegative.

The CDR3 reads as follows: CASSQGLSGSTEAFF. DNA sequence: TGCGCCAGCAGCCAAGGACTATCGGGGAGCACTGAAGCTTTCTTT. This chain joins TRBV4-3 to TRBJ1-1; no D gene can be assigned with confidence. Spanning cysteine to phenylalanine, the CDR3 consists of 15 amino acids. Only the CDR3 DNA stays, 45 bases, in frame from base 1. The V and J ends are trimmed by 1 base and 4 bases, leaving 13 bases between them. From a lookup of the germline V gene, CDR1 and CDR2 are LGHNA and YSLEER.